This is a list of T cell receptor beta chains from one sample in a study of blood T cell repertoires in COVID-19. The data were produced by immunoSEQ multiplex PCR, yet TCRdb's version contains in-frame clones alone and is incomplete. The repertoire holds 60,000 to 70,000 clones, with 88% as singletons. Source material: peripheral blood. The receptors here all came from an elderly woman with active COVID-19. Both conserved end residues are part of each CDR3. D genes are given only for firm matches. Some rows have no size entry. The others give once, few or many, or a class for an expanded clone.

abundance,v_gene,j_gene,d_gene,CDR3nt,CDR3aa
-,TRBV7-2,TRBJ2-7,TRBD2,TGTGCCAGCAGTGCCGCAAGTGGGAGGGCCTACGAGCAGTACTTC,CASSAASGRAYEQYF
once,TRBV7-9,TRBJ2-1,-,TGTGCCAGCAGCTTAGTGGCTAGTGACTCCTACAATGAGCAGTTCTTC,CASSLVASDSYNEQFF
-,TRBV30,TRBJ2-3,TRBD2,TGTGCCTGGAGTGTACTAGCGGGCACAGATACGCAGTATTTT,CAWSVLAGTDTQYF
-,TRBV28,TRBJ2-7,-,TGTGCCAGCGTAGAGGGGGGGGCCTCCTACGAGCAGTACTTC,CASVEGGASYEQYF
-,TRBV9,TRBJ2-5,-,TGTGCCAGCAGCCGTAGGTGGACATCGTTAATTAGGGGAGAGACCCAGTACTTC,CASSRRWTSLIRGETQYF
-,TRBV27,TRBJ2-5,TRBD2,TGTGCCAGCAGTTTAGCGGGGGGCCCTCAAGAGACCCAGTACTTC,CASSLAGGPQETQYF
-,TRBV6-5,TRBJ1-5,-,TGTGCCAGCAGGGTAGGGCGCAGGGATCAGCCCCAGCATTTT,CASRVGRRDQPQHF
few,TRBV4-1,TRBJ2-7,TRBD1,TGCGCCAGCAGCCAGAGAGGAACCGGGACAGGGGCCTACGAGCAGTACTTC,CASSQRGTGTGAYEQYF
-,TRBV2,TRBJ2-2,TRBD2,TGTGCCACCTTAAAGCGGGGGGGCCTCACCGGGGAGCTGTTTTTT,CATLKRGGLTGELFF
once,TRBV5-1,TRBJ2-7,-,TGCGCCAGCAGCTTGCCCTTCTCCTACGAGCAGTACTTC,CASSLPFSYEQYF
-,TRBV5-8,TRBJ2-2,-,TGTGCCAGCAGCGTACCCTACAGGACCGCCGGGGAGCTGTTTTTT,CASSVPYRTAGELFF
-,TRBV4-1,TRBJ2-3,-,TGCGCCAGCAGCCAAGTATCCTTGGGGACTGATACGCAGTATTTT,CASSQVSLGTDTQYF
few,TRBV11-1,TRBJ2-7,TRBD2,TGTGCCAGCAGCCTGAGGACTAGCGGGGAGGGCGAGCAGTACTTC,CASSLRTSGEGEQYF
few,TRBV5-4,TRBJ1-1,TRBD1,TGTGCCAGCAGCTTGGATTCCGGGACAGGGGGAACTGAAGCTTTCTTT,CASSLDSGTGGTEAFF
-,TRBV27,TRBJ2-2,-,TGTGCCACCCGACCTAGACAGATCTACACCGGGGAGCTGTTTTTT,CATRPRQIYTGELFF
-,TRBV7-2,TRBJ2-7,-,TGTGCCAGCAGCTGGCCAGGACAGCTGAATTCTAACTACGAGCAGTACTTC,CASSWPGQLNSNYEQYF
-,TRBV12-3/TRBV12-4,TRBJ1-2,TRBD1,TGTGCCAGCAAAGGGACAGAGTATGGCTACACCTTC,CASKGTEYGYTF
-,TRBV27,TRBJ2-3,-,TGTGCCAGCAGTTTGGGAGTTGGAGGCTACACAGATACGCAGTATTTT,CASSLGVGGYTDTQYF
-,TRBV2,TRBJ2-3,TRBD1,TGTGCCAGCAGAGACAGGGAGAGGGGATGGGACACAGATACGCAGTATTTT,CASRDRERGWDTDTQYF
-,TRBV14,TRBJ1-2,-,TGTGCCAGCAGCCGCGGATACTATGGCTACACCTTC,CASSRGYYGYTF
-,TRBV15,TRBJ1-4,-,TGTGCCACCAGCAGAGATCTGGACAGCGGTAATGAAAAACTGTTTTTT,CATSRDLDSGNEKLFF
once,TRBV5-1,TRBJ1-2,-,TGCGCCAGCAGCGGGAGGGGTGCCTATGGCTACACCTTC,CASSGRGAYGYTF
once,TRBV10-3,TRBJ2-3,-,TGTGCCATCAGCCCCTCGGTCGGGGCAGATACGCAGTATTTT,CAISPSVGADTQYF
-,TRBV3-1/TRBV3-2,TRBJ2-7,-,TGTGCCAGCAGCTTTGGCGGGGCAAACACGTTTCTTGAGCAGTACTTC,CASSFGGANTFLEQYF
-,TRBV6-6,TRBJ2-5,TRBD1,TGTGCCAGCAGCCGAGGGACAGGGGGCCCCGGGGGGGCTGAGACCCAGTACTTC,CASSRGTGGPGGAETQYF
once,TRBV7-3,TRBJ2-3,TRBD2,TGTGCCAGCAGCTTAACGTTGGAGCGGGGGGGCACAGATACGCAGTATTTT,CASSLTLERGGTDTQYF
-,TRBV6-5,TRBJ2-7,-,TGTGCCAGCAGCTGGGACTCCCAGCAGTACTTC,CASSWDSQQYF
few,TRBV2,TRBJ2-7,-,TGTGCCAGCGGGAGGGACAGGCAGTCCTACGAGCAGTACTTC,CASGRDRQSYEQYF
-,TRBV19,TRBJ2-1,TRBD2,TGTGCCAGTACGACTAGCGGGGCGGGACGATTCAATGAGCAGTTCTTC,CASTTSGAGRFNEQFF
-,TRBV30,TRBJ2-1,-,TGTGCCTGGAGGTCCCCGGGGAGCCCCAAAGGTTTCTTC,CAWRSPGSPKGFF
once,TRBV5-1,TRBJ2-7,-,TGCGCCAGCAGCTTGGCCGGGACTTACTACGAGCAGTACTTC,CASSLAGTYYEQYF
-,TRBV7-2,TRBJ2-3,TRBD2,TGTGCCAGCAGCCAAAAGCGGGGGGTAGAAGATACGCAGTATTTT,CASSQKRGVEDTQYF
-,TRBV7-8,TRBJ2-2,-,TGTGCCAGCAGCTTAGATGGTCCGGGGGACACCGGGGAGCTGTTTTTT,CASSLDGPGDTGELFF
-,TRBV11-1,TRBJ2-7,-,TGTGCCAGCAGCTTAGTGGGCGAGGGATCCTACGAGCAGTACTTC,CASSLVGEGSYEQYF
once,TRBV18,TRBJ1-5,-,TGTGCCAGCTCACAGCAGGGTTCGAGTAATCATCAGCCCCAGCATTTT,CASSQQGSSNHQPQHF
-,TRBV4-2,TRBJ2-5,-,TGTGCCAGCAGCCGACCGACTAACAACCAAGAGACCCAGTACTTC,CASSRPTNNQETQYF
-,TRBV7-2,TRBJ2-3,-,TGTGCCAGCAGCTTAGAAACGGAGTATACGCAGTATTTT,CASSLETEYTQYF
-,TRBV19,TRBJ1-3,-,TGTGCCAGTAGTATCCGGACAGCCCGCTCTGGAAACACCATATATTTT,CASSIRTARSGNTIYF
-,TRBV5-4,TRBJ2-6,-,TGTGCCAGCAGCTCATCACAGGGAGCGGCCAACGTCCTGACTTTC,CASSSSQGAANVLTF
-,TRBV3-1/TRBV3-2,TRBJ1-2,-,TGTGCCAGCAGCCGTTTACGACAGGCCCTCTATGGCTACACCTTC,CASSRLRQALYGYTF